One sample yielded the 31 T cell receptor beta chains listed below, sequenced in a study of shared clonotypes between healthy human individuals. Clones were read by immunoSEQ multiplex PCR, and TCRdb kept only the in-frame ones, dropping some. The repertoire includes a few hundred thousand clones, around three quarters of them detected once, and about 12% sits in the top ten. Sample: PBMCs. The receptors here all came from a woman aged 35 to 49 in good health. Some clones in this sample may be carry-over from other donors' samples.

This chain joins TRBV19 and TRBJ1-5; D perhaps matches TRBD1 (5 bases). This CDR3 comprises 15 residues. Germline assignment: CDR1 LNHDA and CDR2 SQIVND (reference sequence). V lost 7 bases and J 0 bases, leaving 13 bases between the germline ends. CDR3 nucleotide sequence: TGTGCCAGTACGCGGGACGGACATAGCAATCAGCCCCAGCATTTT. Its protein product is CASTRDGHSNQPQHF.

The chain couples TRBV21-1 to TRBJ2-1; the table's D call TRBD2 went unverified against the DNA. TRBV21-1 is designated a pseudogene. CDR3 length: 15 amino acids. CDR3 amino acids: CASSPPRPAVNEQFF. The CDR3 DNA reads TGTGCCAGCAGCCCGCCGAGACCGGCGGTCAATGAGCAGTTCTTC.

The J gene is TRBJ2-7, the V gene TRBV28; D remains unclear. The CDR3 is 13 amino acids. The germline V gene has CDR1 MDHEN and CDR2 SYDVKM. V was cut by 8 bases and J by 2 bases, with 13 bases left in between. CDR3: CASGRTPTYEQYF. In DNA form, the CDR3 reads TGTGCCAGCGGCCGGACGCCCACCTACGAGCAGTACTTC.

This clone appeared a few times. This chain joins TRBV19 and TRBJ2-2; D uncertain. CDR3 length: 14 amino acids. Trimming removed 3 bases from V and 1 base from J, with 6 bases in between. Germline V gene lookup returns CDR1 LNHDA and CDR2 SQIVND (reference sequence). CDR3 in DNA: TGTGCCAGTAGTATTAACCAGAACACCGGGGAGCTGTTTTTT. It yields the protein CASSINQNTGELFF.

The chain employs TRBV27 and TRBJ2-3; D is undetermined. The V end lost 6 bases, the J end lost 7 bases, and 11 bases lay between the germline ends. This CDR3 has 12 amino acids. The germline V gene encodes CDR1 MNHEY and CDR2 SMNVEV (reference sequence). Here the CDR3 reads CASSGTVNTQYF. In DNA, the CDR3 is TGTGCCAGCAGCGGTACGGTAAATACGCAGTATTTT.

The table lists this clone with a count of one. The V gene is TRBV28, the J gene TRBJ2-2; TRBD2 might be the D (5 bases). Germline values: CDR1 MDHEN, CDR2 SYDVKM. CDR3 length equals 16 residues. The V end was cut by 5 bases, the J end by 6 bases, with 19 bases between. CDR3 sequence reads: CASSPSRLARSGELFF. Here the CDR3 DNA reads TGTGCCAGCAGTCCCTCCCGGTTAGCGAGGTCCGGGGAGCTGTTTTTT.

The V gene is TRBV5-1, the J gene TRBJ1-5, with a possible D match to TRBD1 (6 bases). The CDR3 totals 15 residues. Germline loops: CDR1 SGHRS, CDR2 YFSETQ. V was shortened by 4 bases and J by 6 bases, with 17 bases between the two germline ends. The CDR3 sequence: CASSPTGWPIQPQHF. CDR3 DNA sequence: TGCGCCAGCAGCCCCACAGGGTGGCCAATTCAGCCCCAGCATTTT.

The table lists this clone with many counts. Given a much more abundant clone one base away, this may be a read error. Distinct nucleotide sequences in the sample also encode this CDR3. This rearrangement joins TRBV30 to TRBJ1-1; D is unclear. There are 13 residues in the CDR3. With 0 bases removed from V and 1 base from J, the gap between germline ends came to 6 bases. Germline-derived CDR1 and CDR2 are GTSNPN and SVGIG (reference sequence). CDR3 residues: CAWSVVRNTEAFF. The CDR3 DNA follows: TGTGCCTGGAGTGTTGTGAGGAACACTGAAGCTTTCTTT.

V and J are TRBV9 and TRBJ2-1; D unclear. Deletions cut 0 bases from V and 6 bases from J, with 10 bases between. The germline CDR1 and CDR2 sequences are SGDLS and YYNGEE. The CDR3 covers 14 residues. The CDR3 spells CASSVVPRSNEQFF. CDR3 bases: TGTGCCAGCAGCGTAGTCCCGCGGTCCAATGAGCAGTTCTTC.

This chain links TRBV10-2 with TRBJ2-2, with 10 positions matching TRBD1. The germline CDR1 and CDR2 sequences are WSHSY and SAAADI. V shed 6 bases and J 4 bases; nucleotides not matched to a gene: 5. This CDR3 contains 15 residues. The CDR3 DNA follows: TGCGCCAGCAGAAGGGACAGGGGTAGCACCGGGGAGCTGTTTTTT. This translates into CASRRDRGSTGELFF.

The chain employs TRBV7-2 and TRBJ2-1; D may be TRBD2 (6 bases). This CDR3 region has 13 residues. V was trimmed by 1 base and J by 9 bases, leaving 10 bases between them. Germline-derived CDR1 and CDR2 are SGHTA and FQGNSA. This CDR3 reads CASSLGLALEQFF. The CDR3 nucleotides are TGTGCCAGCAGCTTAGGCCTAGCGCTTGAGCAGTTCTTC.

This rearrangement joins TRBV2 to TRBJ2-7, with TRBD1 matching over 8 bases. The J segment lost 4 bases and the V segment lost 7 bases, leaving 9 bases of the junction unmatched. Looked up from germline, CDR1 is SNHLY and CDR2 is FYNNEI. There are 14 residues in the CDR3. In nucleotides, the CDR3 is TGTGCCAGCACCGGGACAGGAGGGTGGTACGAGCAGTACTTC. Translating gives CASTGTGGWYEQYF.

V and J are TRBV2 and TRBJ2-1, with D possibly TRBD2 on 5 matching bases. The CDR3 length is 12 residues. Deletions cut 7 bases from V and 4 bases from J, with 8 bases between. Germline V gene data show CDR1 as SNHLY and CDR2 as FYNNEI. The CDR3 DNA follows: TGTGCCAGCACCGAGCGGTACAATGAGCAGTTCTTC. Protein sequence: CASTERYNEQFF.

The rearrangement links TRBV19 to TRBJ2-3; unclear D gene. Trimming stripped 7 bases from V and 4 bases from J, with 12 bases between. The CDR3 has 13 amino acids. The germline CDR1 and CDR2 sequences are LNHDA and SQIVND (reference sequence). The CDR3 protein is CASNPTTADTQYF. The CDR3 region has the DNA TGTGCCAGTAACCCAACTACGGCAGATACGCAGTATTTT. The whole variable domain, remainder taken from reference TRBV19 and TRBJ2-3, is DGGITQSPKYLFRKEGQNVTLSCEQNLNHDAMYWYRQDPGQGLRLIYYSQIVNDFQKGDIAEGYSVSREKKESFPLTVTSAQKNPTAFYLCASNPTTADTQYFGPGTRLTVL.

This CDR3 is CASSDDGGGTVNEQFF. The CDR3 bases are TGTGCCAGCAGTGACGATGGAGGGGGGACTGTGAATGAGCAGTTCTTC. The rearrangement links TRBV6-4 to TRBJ2-1; either TRBD1 or TRBD2 may fit D (6 bases each). The germline V gene has CDR1 MRHNA and CDR2 SNTAGT. The CDR3 consists of 16 residues. The V and J ends lost 2 bases and 7 bases respectively, with 18 bases between them.

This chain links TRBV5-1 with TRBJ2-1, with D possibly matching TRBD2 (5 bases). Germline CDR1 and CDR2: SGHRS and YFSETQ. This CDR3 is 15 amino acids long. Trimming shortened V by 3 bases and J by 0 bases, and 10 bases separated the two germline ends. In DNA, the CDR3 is TGCGCCAGCAGCTCCCTTCGGGGCTCCTACAATGAGCAGTTCTTC. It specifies CASSSLRGSYNEQFF.

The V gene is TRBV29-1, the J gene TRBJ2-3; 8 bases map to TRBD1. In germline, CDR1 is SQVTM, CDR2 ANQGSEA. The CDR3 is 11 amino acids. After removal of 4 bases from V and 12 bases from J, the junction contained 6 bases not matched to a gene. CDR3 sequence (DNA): TGCAGCGTTGCAACGGGACAGGTCCAGTATTTT. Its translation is CSVATGQVQYF.

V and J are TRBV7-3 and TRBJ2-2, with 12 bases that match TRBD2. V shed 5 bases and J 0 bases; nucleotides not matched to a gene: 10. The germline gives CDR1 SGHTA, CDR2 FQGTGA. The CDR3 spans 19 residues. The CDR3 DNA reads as TGTGCCAGCAGCCCAAGGGCTAGCGGGAGGGACTCGAACACCGGGGAGCTGTTTTTT. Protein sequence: CASSPRASGRDSNTGELFF.

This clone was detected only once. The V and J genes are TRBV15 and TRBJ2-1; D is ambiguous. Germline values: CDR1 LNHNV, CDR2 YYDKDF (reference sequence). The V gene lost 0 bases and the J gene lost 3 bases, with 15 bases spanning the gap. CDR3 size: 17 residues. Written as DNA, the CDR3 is TGTGCCACCAGCAGAGATATCGGCAGTCAAAACTACAATGAGCAGTTCTTC. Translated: CATSRDIGSQNYNEQFF. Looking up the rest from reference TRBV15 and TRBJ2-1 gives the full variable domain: DAMVIQNPRYQVTQFGKPVTLSCSQTLNHNVMYWYQQKSSQAPKLLFHYYDKDFNNEADTPDNFQSRRPNTSFCFLDIRSPGLGDTAMYLCATSRDIGSQNYNEQFFGPGTRLTVL.

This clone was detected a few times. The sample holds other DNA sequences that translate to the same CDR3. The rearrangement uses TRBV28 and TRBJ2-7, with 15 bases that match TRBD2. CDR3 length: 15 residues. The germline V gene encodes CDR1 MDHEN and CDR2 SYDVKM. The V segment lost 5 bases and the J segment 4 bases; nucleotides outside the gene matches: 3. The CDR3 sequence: CASSRGTSGRYEQYF. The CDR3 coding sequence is TGTGCCAGCAGTCGCGGGACTAGCGGGAGGTACGAGCAGTACTTC. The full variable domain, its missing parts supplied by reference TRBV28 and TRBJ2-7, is DVKVTQSSRYLVKRTGEKVFLECVQDMDHENMFWYRQDPGLGLRLIYFSYDVKMKEKGDIPEGYSVSREKKERFSLILESASTNQTSMYLCASSRGTSGRYEQYFGPGTRLTVT.

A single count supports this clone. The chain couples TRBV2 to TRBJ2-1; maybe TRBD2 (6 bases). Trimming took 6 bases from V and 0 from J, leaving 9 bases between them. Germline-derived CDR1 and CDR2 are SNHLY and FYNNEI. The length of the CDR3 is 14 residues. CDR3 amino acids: CASRMDYSYNEQFF. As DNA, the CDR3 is TGTGCCAGCAGGATGGACTACTCCTACAATGAGCAGTTCTTC.

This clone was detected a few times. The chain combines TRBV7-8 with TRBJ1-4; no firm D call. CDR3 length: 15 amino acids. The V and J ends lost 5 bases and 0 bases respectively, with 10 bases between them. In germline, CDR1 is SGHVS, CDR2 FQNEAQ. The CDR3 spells CASSGLVATNEKLFF. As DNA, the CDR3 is TGTGCCAGCAGCGGCCTGGTCGCAACTAATGAAAAACTGTTTTTT.

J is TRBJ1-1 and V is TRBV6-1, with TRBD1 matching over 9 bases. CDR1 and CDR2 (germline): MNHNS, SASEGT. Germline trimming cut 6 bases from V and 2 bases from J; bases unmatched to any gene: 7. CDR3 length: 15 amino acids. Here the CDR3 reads CASRVTDRGNTEAFF. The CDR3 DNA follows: TGTGCCAGCAGAGTAACGGACAGGGGCAACACTGAAGCTTTCTTT.

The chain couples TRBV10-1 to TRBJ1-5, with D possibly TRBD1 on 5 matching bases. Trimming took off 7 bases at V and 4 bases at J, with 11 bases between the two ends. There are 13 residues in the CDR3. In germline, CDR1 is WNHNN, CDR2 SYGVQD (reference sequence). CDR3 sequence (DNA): TGCGCCAGCACCGGACACAGTAATCAGCCCCAGCATTTT. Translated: CASTGHSNQPQHF.

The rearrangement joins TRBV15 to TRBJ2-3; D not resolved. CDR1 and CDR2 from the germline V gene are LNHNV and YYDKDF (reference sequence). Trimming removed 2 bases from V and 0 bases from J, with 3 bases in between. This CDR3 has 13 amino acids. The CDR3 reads CATSRHSTDTQYF. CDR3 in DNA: TGTGCCACCAGCAGACACAGCACAGATACGCAGTATTTT.

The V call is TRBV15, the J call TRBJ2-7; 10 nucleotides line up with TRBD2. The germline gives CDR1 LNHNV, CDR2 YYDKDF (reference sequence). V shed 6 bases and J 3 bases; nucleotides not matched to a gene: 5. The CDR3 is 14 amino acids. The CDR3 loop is CATRMTSGHYEQYF. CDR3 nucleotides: TGTGCCACCAGGATGACTAGCGGGCACTACGAGCAGTACTTC.

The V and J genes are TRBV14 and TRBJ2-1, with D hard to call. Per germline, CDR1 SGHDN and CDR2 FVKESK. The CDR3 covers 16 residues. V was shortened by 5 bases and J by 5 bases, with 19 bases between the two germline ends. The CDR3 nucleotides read TGTGCCAGCAGCTTCGCATACCGACATTATAACAATGAGCAGTTCTTC. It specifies CASSFAYRHYNNEQFF.

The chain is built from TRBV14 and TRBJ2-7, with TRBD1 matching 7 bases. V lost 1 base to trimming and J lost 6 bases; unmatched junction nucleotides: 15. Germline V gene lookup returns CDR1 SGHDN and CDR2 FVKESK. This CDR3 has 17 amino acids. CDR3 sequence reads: CASSQGVIRDRIPEQYF. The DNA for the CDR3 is TGTGCCAGCAGCCAAGGGGTGATCCGGGACAGAATCCCCGAGCAGTACTTC.

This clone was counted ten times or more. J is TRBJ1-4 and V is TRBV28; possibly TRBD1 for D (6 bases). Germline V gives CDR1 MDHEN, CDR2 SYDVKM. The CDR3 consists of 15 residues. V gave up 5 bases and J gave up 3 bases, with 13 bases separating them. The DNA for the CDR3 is TGTGCCAGCAGTCCCGCGACAGGCTCTAATGAAAAACTGTTTTTT. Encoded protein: CASSPATGSNEKLFF. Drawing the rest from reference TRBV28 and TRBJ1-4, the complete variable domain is DVKVTQSSRYLVKRTGEKVFLECVQDMDHENMFWYRQDPGLGLRLIYFSYDVKMKEKGDIPEGYSVSREKKERFSLILESASTNQTSMYLCASSPATGSNEKLFFGSGTQLSVL.

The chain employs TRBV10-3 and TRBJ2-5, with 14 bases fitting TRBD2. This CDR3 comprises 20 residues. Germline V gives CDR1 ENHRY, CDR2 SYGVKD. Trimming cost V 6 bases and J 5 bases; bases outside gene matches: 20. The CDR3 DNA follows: TGTGCCATCAGGACTTCCGGGACTAGCGGGAGCTTACTCCATCCGGAGACCCAGTACTTC. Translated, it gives CAIRTSGTSGSLLHPETQYF.

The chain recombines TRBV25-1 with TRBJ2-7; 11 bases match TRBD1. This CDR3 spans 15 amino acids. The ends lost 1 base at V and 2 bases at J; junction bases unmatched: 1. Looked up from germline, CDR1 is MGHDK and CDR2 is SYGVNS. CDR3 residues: CASSEWGQGAYEQYF. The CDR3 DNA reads TGTGCCAGCAGTGAATGGGGACAGGGGGCCTACGAGCAGTACTTC.